This T cell receptor beta chain was found in a study of T cell responses to AZD1222 COVID-19 vaccine. V lost 2 bases, J lost 7 bases, and 12 bases lay in between. In germline, CDR1 is SEHNR, CDR2 FQNEAQ (reference sequence). The CDR3 extends over 15 amino acids. TCRdb's copy holds only in-frame clones and misses some; the assay was immunoSEQ multiplex PCR. The sample comprises about 110,000 clones, over 85% of which are singletons, and almost 4.5% rests with the top ten. The TCR comes from an adult in good health. Sequenced here: peripheral blood, sampled on day 0 of AZD1222 vaccination. The chain combines TRBV7-9 with TRBJ1-6; the D is unclear. CDR3 DNA sequence: TGTGCCAGCAGCTTAACGGGGAGTCGGAATTCACCCCTCCACTTT. Its protein product is CASSLTGSRNSPLHF.